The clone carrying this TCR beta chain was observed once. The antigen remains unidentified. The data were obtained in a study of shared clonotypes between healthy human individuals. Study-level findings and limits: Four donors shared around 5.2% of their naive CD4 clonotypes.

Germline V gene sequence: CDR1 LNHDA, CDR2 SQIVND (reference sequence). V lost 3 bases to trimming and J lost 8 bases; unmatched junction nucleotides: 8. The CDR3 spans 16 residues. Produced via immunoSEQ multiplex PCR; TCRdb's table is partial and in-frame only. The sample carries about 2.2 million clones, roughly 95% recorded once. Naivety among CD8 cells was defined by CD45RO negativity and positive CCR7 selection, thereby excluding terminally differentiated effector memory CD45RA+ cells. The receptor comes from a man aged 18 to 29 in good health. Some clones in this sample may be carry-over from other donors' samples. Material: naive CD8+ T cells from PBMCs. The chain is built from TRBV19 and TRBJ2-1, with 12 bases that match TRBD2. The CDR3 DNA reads TGTGCCAGTAGTATGGCTAGCGGGAGGGCCAGGGATGAGCAGTTCTTC. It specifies CASSMASGRARDEQFF.